This TCR beta chain was sequenced during a study of T cell responses to AZD1222 COVID-19 vaccine. On this clone: Its matching antigen is unknown.

The CDR3 is 13 residues long. CDR1 and CDR2 (germline): ENHRY, SYGVKD. General study results and limits: No day 14 peak samples; only post-peak repertoires were characterized. The span of vaccine-associated CD4 TCRs extended across spike, with dominance at 160-218 and 743-854. Donor demographics were predominantly white British with a female majority; clonal diversity may be underestimated.

Method: immunoSEQ multiplex PCR; TCRdb's copy keeps in-frame clones and lacks some. Among about 110,000 clones listed, approximately 89% were seen once. The chain uses TRBV10-3 and TRBJ1-5; 9 nucleotides match TRBD1. This clonotype was obtained from an adult in good health. The sample consisted of peripheral blood, taken on day 0 of MenACWY control vaccination. The CDR3: CGTGTGSNQPQHF. The CDR3 DNA follows: TGTGGGACCGGGACAGGGAGCAATCAGCCCCAGCATTTT.